Listed below are T cell receptor beta chains from one sample, sequenced in a study of cytomegalovirus exposure and HLA in healthy donors. Generated by immunoSEQ multiplex PCR, the TCRdb table keeps only in-frame clones and is missing some. The sample gives 150,000 to 200,000 clones, more than 65% of which show up once; about 1.5% is in the top ten. What was sequenced was PBMCs. The source is a woman between 25 and 40 years old in good health and CMV-seronegative. Both conserved end residues are part of each CDR3. D genes are given only for firm matches. The size entry is marked missing in some rows and otherwise reads once, few, many or a size class.

j_call,d_call,v_call,clone_size,cdr3_nt,cdr3_aa
TRBJ1-1,TRBD1,TRBV19,once,TGTGCCAGTAGTATTCTACAGGGGGTCACTGAAGCTTTCTTT,CASSILQGVTEAFF
TRBJ2-1,TRBD2,TRBV11-2,-,TGTGCCAGCAGCCACCCGGGACTAGCGGGAAACAATGAGCAGTTCTTC,CASSHPGLAGNNEQFF
TRBJ1-4,-,TRBV6-5,-,TGTGCCAGCAGTTACGGGGGGGAGGCGGATGAAAAACTGTTTTTT,CASSYGGEADEKLFF
TRBJ2-7,-,TRBV5-8,few,TGTGCCAGCAGCCTGGGGGTCTGGAACAGAGCCTACGAGCAGTACTTC,CASSLGVWNRAYEQYF
TRBJ2-2,-,TRBV6-1,-,TGTGCCAGCGCGAGGACGAACACCGGGGAGCTGTTTTTT,CASARTNTGELFF
TRBJ1-3,-,TRBV5-6,-,TGTGCCAGCAGCTTGGGGGCCTTCTCGCAAAACACCATATATTTT,CASSLGAFSQNTIYF
TRBJ1-1,TRBD1,TRBV5-1,once,TGCGCCAGCAGCTCCGGGACAGGCGAGGGGGACACTGAAGCTTTCTTT,CASSSGTGEGDTEAFF
TRBJ2-1,TRBD2,TRBV4-2,once,TGTGCCAGCAGCCAAGAGAAGCGGGAGGCCTCGGTTGGGGACTACAATGAGCAGTTCTTC,CASSQEKREASVGDYNEQFF
TRBJ1-1,-,TRBV6-5,few,TGTGCCAGCAGCCGGCCTTCCGGGAGCCCTGAAGCTTTCTTT,CASSRPSGSPEAFF
TRBJ2-7,TRBD1,TRBV27,-,TGTGCCAGCAGTTTGGGTAGACAGGGGGTGACCTACGAGCAGTACTTC,CASSLGRQGVTYEQYF
TRBJ1-2,-,TRBV7-8,-,TGTGCCAGCAGCTTGATCGGGTCATCTCCCTATGGCTACACCTTC,CASSLIGSSPYGYTF
TRBJ2-1,TRBD1,TRBV7-2,-,TGTGCCAGCAGCCCTGGCGGGACAGGGGGCTTGAGTGAGCAGTTCTTC,CASSPGGTGGLSEQFF
TRBJ2-1,TRBD1,TRBV6-5,-,TGTGCCAGAAGTACACAGGGGAGCTCCTACAATGAGCAGTTCTTC,CARSTQGSSYNEQFF
TRBJ2-7,-,TRBV11-1,-,TGTGCCAGCAGCTTGGGCAGTAAGCCCTACGAGCAGTACTTC,CASSLGSKPYEQYF
TRBJ1-1,-,TRBV5-5,-,TGTGCCAGCAGCCTAGACAGGTGGGACACTGAAGCTTTCTTT,CASSLDRWDTEAFF
TRBJ1-2,-,TRBV5-1,once,TGCGCCAGCAGCTTGGAACAGCTCTATGGCTACACCTTC,CASSLEQLYGYTF
TRBJ1-5,TRBD1,TRBV6-1,-,TGTGCCAGCAGCCGGGACAGGGCCAATCAGCCCCAGCATTTT,CASSRDRANQPQHF
TRBJ1-4,-,TRBV19,-,TGTGCCAGTACACGGACAGCAACTAATGAAAAACTGTTTTTT,CASTRTATNEKLFF
TRBJ1-2,-,TRBV9,once,TGTGCCAGCAGCGCGGGACATCGGTTAGGTCACGGCTATGGCTACACCTTC,CASSAGHRLGHGYGYTF
TRBJ2-2,TRBD1,TRBV30,-,TGTGCCTGGAGTGTACAGGGGCGCGGCACCGGGGAGCTGTTTTTT,CAWSVQGRGTGELFF
TRBJ1-2,-,TRBV5-1,-,TGCGCCAGCAGCACCAGCCAGGGGCACTATGGCTACACCTTC,CASSTSQGHYGYTF
TRBJ2-3,-,TRBV30,-,TGTGCCTCCCTCATAGACATCCCGTACACAGATACGCAGTATTTT,CASLIDIPYTDTQYF
TRBJ2-2,-,TRBV9,-,TGTGCCAGCAGCGTACTAGGGGGAACCAACACCGGGGAGCTGTTTTTT,CASSVLGGTNTGELFF
TRBJ2-1,TRBD2,TRBV2,-,TGTGCCAGCAGGGAGACTAGCGGGGAATACAATGAGCAGTTCTTC,CASRETSGEYNEQFF
TRBJ1-2,TRBD1,TRBV27,-,TGTGCCAGCAGTAGAGCCACAGGGGTCCCATATGGCTACCCCTTC,CASSRATGVPYGYPF
TRBJ1-4,-,TRBV14,-,TGTGCCAGCAGCCAAGGTCCAGGTTTGGCAACTAATGAAAAACTGTTTTTT,CASSQGPGLATNEKLFF
TRBJ1-4,-,TRBV30,few,TGTGCCTGGAGGTCAGGGTCCAATGAAAAACTGTTTTTT,CAWRSGSNEKLFF
TRBJ2-1,TRBD2,TRBV27,once,TGTGCCAGCAGTTTAGCTAGCGGGGTTGGGCAGTTCTTC,CASSLASGVGQFF
TRBJ2-5,TRBD2,TRBV4-1,few,TGCGCCAGCAGCCAAGATCTTGCTAGCGGGAGAGCAGAGACCCAGTACTTC,CASSQDLASGRAETQYF
TRBJ1-1,-,TRBV9,-,TGTGCCAGCAGCCACAGAGGGGAGGACACTGAAGCTTTCTTT,CASSHRGEDTEAFF
TRBJ2-2,-,TRBV16,-,TGTGCCAGCAGCCGCACGGGCACCGGGGAGCTGTTTTTT,CASSRTGTGELFF
TRBJ1-4,TRBD1,TRBV19,-,TGTGCCAGTAGTATCCGAGGACAGGGTTATGAAAAACTGTTTTTT,CASSIRGQGYEKLFF
TRBJ1-5,-,TRBV28,-,TGTGCCAGCAGTTTTAACAGGGATCAGCCCCAGCATTTT,CASSFNRDQPQHF
TRBJ1-1,-,TRBV2,few,TGTGCCAGCAGTGTTGACTGGAGCTTTAACACTGAAGCTTTCTTT,CASSVDWSFNTEAFF
TRBJ1-2,-,TRBV4-1,few,TGCGCCAGCAGCCAAGATTATGAGACAGCGGGCTACACCTTC,CASSQDYETAGYTF
TRBJ2-3,TRBD2,TRBV4-3,once,TGCGCCAGCAGCCAAGAGGGCGGGGGGGCCATGAATACGCAGTATTTT,CASSQEGGGAMNTQYF
TRBJ2-7,-,TRBV30,-,TGTGCCTGGTGGCCCGCCGGGGGACGAACGGGGGAGCAGTACTTC,CAWWPAGGRTGEQYF
TRBJ2-7,-,TRBV6-1,-,TGTGCCAGCAGTGAACAGATGGCGGGGAGGATCTACGAGCAGTACTTC,CASSEQMAGRIYEQYF
TRBJ2-5,-,TRBV7-2,once,TGTGCCAGCAGCTTAGAATTGAGCGGGACCCAGTACTTC,CASSLELSGTQYF
TRBJ2-3,TRBD1,TRBV28,-,TGTGCCAGCAGTCTTTTAGTGCCAACCCGGGACAGGGGAACTTATACGCAGTATTTT,CASSLLVPTRDRGTYTQYF
TRBJ1-1,TRBD1,TRBV27,-,TGTGCCAGCAGTTCGACAGGGGGGACGGCGGGCACTGAAGCTTTCTTT,CASSSTGGTAGTEAFF
TRBJ2-5,TRBD2,TRBV7-9,-,TGTGCCAGCAGCTCGACTCTAGCGGGCCAAGAGACCCAGTACTTC,CASSSTLAGQETQYF
TRBJ2-1,-,TRBV11-2,-,TGTGCCAGCAGCTTAGGAACTTGGGTCAGCGGCTACAATGAGCAGTTCTTC,CASSLGTWVSGYNEQFF
TRBJ1-2,-,TRBV6-5,-,TGTGCCAGCAGTTACTCATTGAGGGGGTTATATGGCTACCCCTTC,CASSYSLRGLYGYPF
TRBJ2-7,TRBD1,TRBV18,-,TGTGCCAGCTCACCGCCGACCGGGACAGGGTCCTACGAGCAGTACTTC,CASSPPTGTGSYEQYF
TRBJ2-1,TRBD2,TRBV7-8,once,TGTGCCAGCAGCTTAGGAGGACTAGCGGGAGCAGCCTACAATGAGCAGTTCTTC,CASSLGGLAGAAYNEQFF
TRBJ1-2,-,TRBV19,once,TGTGCCAGCGCATCGGGTAGGCAGAAAACTAACTATGGCTACACCTTC,CASASGRQKTNYGYTF
TRBJ2-1,TRBD1,TRBV4-1,-,TGCGCCAGCAGCCAAGATTCATGGGGACAGCGCGGGCAGTTCTTC,CASSQDSWGQRGQFF
TRBJ1-1,-,TRBV27,-,TGTGCCAGCAGCTCCATAGGTAGAGGAAGTCGGGACACTGAAGCTTTCTTT,CASSSIGRGSRDTEAFF
TRBJ1-4,-,TRBV7-9,-,TGTGCCAGCACCCAGCGGGGCGCTAATGAAAAACTGTTTTTT,CASTQRGANEKLFF
TRBJ2-7,TRBD1,TRBV6-1,-,TGTGCCAGCAGTGAAGGACAGGGGCCGTCCTACGAGCAGTACTTC,CASSEGQGPSYEQYF
TRBJ2-7,TRBD2,TRBV7-2,once,TGTGCCAGCAGCTCCCTAGCGGGATATTACGAGCAGTACTTC,CASSSLAGYYEQYF